Given below is one T cell receptor (beta chain) in context. The antigen remains unidentified. In the same sample, other DNA sequences code for this CDR3. The sample comes from a study of shared clonotypes between healthy human individuals. The authors ran the assay at deep level. TCRdb's table, derived via immunoSEQ multiplex PCR, lists solely in-frame clones and lacks some. The sample contains over a million clones, around 97% of which appear only once. Study-level results: In a few donors, around 4.5% of naive CD4 clonotypes appeared in common. Naive subsets, compared against memory subsets, generally had larger estimated richness values.

CDR1 and CDR2 from the germline V gene are MNHEY and SMNVEV (reference sequence). The CDR3 consists of 15 residues. The ends were cut back, 1 base at V and 0 bases at J, with 7 bases in the middle. The receptor's source is a man aged 25-40 years in good health. The chain joins TRBV27 to TRBJ2-1; D is possibly TRBD2 (6 bases). Sequencing was done on a sample of naive CD4+ T cells sorted from blood. Noted subset: CD45RA+ positively selected. The CDR3 reads CASSLLGGSYNEQFF. As DNA, the CDR3 is TGTGCCAGCAGTTTATTGGGGGGCTCCTACAATGAGCAGTTCTTC.